This T cell receptor (beta chain) was sequenced in a study of shared clonotypes between healthy human individuals. CDR1 is SGDLS, CDR2 YYNGEE, per germline. The germline V and J ends were trimmed by 6 bases and 0 bases, with 5 bases remaining between them. This CDR3 is built from 12 residues. This clone appeared once. Profiled with immunoSEQ multiplex PCR; TCRdb holds only in-frame clones, not every one. The repertoire has over 2 million clones, around 92% of them found once; the top ten carry approximately 0.41%. This chain connects TRBV9 to TRBJ2-3; no firm D call. The sequence derives from a man between 18 and 35 years old in good health. Some clones in this sample may be carry-over from other donors' samples. Sequences were obtained from naive CD4+ T cells from PBMCs. Subset noted: CD45RA+ positively selected. The CDR3 DNA follows: TGTGCCAGCAAAGGGAGCACAGATACGCAGTATTTT. Translation gives CASKGSTDTQYF.